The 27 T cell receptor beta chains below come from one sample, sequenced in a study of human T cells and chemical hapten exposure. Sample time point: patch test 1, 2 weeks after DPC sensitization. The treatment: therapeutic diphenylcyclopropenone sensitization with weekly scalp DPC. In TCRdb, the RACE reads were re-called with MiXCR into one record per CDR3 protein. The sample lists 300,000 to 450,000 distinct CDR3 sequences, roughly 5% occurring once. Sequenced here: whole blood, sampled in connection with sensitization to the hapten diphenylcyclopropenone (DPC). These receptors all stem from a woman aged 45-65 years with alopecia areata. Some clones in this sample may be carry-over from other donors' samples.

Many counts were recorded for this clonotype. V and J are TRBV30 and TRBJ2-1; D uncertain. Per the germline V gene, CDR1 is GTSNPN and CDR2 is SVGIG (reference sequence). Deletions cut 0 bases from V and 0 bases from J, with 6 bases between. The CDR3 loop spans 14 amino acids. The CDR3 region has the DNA TGTGCCTGGAGTGTACGGAGCTCCTACAATGAGCAGTTCTTC. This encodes CAWSVRSSYNEQFF. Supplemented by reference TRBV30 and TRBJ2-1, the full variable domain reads SQTIHQWPATLVQPVGSPLSLECTVEGTSNPNLYWYRQAAGRGLQLLFYSVGIGQISSEVPQNLSASRPQDRQFILSSKKLLLSDSGFYLCAWSVRSSYNEQFFGPGTRLTVL.

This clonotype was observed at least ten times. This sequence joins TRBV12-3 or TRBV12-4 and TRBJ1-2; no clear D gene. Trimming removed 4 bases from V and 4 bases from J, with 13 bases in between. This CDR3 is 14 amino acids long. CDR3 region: CASSSVGSAYGYTF. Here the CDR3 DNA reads TGTGCCAGCAGTTCCGTAGGGAGTGCCTATGGCTACACCTTC.

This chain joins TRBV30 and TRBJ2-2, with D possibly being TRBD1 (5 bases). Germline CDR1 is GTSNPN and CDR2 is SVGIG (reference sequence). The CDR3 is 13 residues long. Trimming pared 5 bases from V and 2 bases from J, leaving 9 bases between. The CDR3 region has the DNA TGTGCCTGGGGTCAGGGTAACACCGGGGAGCTGTTTTTT. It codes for CAWGQGNTGELFF.

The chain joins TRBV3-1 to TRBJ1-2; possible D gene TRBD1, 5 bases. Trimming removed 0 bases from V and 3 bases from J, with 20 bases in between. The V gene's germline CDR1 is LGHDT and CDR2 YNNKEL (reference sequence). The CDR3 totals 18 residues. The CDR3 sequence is CASSQDPLPGGGYYGYTF. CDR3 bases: TGTGCCAGCAGCCAAGACCCTCTCCCGGGGGGAGGATACTATGGCTACACCTTC.

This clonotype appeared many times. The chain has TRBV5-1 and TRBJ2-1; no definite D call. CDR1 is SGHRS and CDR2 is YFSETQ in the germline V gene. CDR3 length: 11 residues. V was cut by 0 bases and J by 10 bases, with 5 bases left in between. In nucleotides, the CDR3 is TGCGCCAGCAGCTTGGAACAGGAGCAGTTCTTC. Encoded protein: CASSLEQEQFF.

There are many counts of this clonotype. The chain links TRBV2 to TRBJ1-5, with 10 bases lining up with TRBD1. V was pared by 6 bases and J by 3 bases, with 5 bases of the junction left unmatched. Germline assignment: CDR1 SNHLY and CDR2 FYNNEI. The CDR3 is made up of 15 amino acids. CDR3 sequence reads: CASRKDRGDNQPQHF. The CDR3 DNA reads TGTGCCAGCAGGAAGGACAGGGGGGACAATCAGCCCCAGCATTTT.

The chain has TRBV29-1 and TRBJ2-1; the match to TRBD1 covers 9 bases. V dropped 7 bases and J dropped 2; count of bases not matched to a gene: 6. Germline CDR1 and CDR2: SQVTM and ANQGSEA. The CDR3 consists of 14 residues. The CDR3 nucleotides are TGCAGCGGCCAGACAGGGGGTACCTACAATGAGCAGTTCTTC. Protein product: CSGQTGGTYNEQFF.

CDR3 nucleotides: TGCAGCGTCTTTATGAACACTGAAGCTTTCTTT. Translation gives CSVFMNTEAFF. The V gene is TRBV29-1, the J gene TRBJ1-1; D is ambiguous. The CDR3 spans 11 residues. V gave up 6 bases and J gave up 0 bases, with 5 bases separating them. Looked up from germline, CDR1 is SQVTM and CDR2 is ANQGSEA.

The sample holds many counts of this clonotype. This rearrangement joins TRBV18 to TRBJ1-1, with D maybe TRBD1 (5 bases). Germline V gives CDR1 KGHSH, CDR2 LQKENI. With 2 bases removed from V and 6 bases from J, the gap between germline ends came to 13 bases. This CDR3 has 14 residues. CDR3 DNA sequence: TGTGCCAGCTCACCAGGGACGTCGAGTTCTGAAGCTTTCTTT. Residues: CASSPGTSSSEAFF.

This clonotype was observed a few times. The CDR3 DNA sequence: TGTGCCAGCAGTGAATCGATAGGCTCTGGAAACACCATATATTTT. The encoded protein is CASSESIGSGNTIYF. The chain uses TRBV6-1 and TRBJ1-3; the D is unclear. Germline CDR1 is MNHNS and CDR2 is SASEGT. The V gene lost 2 bases and the J gene lost 0 bases, with 8 bases spanning the gap. CDR3 size: 15 residues.

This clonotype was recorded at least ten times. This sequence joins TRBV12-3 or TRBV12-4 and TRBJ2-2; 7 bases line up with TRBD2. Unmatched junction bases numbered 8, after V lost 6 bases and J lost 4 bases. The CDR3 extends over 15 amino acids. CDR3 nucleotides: TGTGCCAGCAGCCCTTGGGGGGGTGGCACCGGGGAGCTGTTTTTT. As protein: CASSPWGGGTGELFF.

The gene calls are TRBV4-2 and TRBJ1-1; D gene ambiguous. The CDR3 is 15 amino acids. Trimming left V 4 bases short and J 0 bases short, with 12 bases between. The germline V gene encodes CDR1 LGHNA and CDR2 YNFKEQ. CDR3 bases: TGTGCCAGCAGCCGAGATCGTCAGATGAACACTGAAGCTTTCTTT. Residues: CASSRDRQMNTEAFF.

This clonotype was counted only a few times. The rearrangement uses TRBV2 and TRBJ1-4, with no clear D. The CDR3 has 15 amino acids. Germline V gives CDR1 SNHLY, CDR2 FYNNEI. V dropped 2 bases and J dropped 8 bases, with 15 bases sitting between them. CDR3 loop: CASSERWALEEKLFF. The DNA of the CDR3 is TGTGCCAGCAGTGAAAGGTGGGCACTTGAGGAAAAACTGTTTTTT. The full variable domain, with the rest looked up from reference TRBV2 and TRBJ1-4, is EPEVTQTPSHQVTQMGQEVILRCVPISNHLYFYWYRQILGQKVEFLVSFYNNEISEKSEIFDDQFSVERPDGSNFTLKIRSTKLEDSAMYFCASSERWALEEKLFFGSGTQLSVL.

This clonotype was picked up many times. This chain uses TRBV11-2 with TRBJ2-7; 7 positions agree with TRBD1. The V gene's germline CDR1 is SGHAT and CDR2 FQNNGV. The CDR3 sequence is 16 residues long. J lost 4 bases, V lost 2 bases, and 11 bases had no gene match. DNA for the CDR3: TGTGCCAGCAGCTTATACTTGGGGACAGCTGATTACGAGCAGTACTTC. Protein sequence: CASSLYLGTADYEQYF.

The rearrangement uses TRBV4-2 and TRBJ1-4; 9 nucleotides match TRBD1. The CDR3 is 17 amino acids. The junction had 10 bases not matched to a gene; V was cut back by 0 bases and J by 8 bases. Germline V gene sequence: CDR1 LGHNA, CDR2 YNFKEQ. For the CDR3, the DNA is TGTGCCAGCAGCCAAGAGGGGACAGGGACCCTATGGGAAAAACTGTTTTTT. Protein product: CASSQEGTGTLWEKLFF.

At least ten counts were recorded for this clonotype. The CDR3 here is CASSSGTGYNEQFF. As DNA, the CDR3 is TGTGCCAGCAGCTCCGGGACAGGCTACAATGAGCAGTTCTTC. The chain recombines TRBV12-3 or TRBV12-4 with TRBJ2-1, with 8 bases fitting TRBD1. V lost 6 bases to trimming and J lost 3 bases; unmatched junction nucleotides: 4. This CDR3 is 14 amino acids long.

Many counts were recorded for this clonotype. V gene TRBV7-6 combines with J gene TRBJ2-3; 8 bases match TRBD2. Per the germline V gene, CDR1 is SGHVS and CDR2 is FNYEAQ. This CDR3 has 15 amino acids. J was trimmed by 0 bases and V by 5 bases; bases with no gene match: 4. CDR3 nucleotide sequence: TGTGCCAGCAGCCCTCCTAGCGGGAGCACAGATACGCAGTATTTT. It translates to CASSPPSGSTDTQYF.

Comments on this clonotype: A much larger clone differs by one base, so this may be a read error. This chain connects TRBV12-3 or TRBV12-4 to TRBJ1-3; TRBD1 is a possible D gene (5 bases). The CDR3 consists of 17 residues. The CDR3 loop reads CARSFPDSGGFGNTIYF. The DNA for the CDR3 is TGTGCCAGAAGTTTTCCCGATAGTGGGGGGTTTGGAAACACCATATATTTT.

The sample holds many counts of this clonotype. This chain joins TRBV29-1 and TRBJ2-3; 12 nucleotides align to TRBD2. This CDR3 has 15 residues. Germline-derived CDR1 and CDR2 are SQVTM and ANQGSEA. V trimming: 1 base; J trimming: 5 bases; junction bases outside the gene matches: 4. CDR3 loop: CSVEGLAGGRDTQYF. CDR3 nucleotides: TGCAGCGTTGAAGGCCTAGCGGGAGGGAGAGATACGCAGTATTTT.

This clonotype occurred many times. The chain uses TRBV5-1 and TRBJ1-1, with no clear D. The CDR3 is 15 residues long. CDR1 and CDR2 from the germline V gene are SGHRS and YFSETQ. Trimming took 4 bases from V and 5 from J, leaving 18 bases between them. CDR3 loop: CASSRTAGMETEAFF. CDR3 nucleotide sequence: TGCGCCAGCAGCCGTACGGCGGGGATGGAAACTGAAGCTTTCTTT.

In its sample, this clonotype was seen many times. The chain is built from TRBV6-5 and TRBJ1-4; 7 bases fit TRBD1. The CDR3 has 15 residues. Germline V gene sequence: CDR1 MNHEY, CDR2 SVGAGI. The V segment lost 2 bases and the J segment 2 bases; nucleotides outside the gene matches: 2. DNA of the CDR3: TGTGCCAGCAGTTACGAGGGGGCGACTAATGAAAAACTGTTTTTT. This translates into CASSYEGATNEKLFF.

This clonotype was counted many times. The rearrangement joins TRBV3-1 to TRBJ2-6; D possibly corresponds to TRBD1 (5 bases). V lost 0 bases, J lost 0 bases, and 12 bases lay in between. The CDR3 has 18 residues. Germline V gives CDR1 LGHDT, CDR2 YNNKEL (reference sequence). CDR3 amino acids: CASSQDPGRNSGANVLTF. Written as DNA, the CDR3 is TGTGCCAGCAGCCAAGACCCAGGGCGAAACTCTGGGGCCAACGTCCTGACTTTC.

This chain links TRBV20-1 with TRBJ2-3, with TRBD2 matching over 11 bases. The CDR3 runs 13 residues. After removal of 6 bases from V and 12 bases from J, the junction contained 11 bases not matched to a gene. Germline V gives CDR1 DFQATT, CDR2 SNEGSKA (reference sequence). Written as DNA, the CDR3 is TGCAGTGCCCTAGGGACTAGCGGAGACTCCCAGTATTTT. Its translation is CSALGTSGDSQYF.

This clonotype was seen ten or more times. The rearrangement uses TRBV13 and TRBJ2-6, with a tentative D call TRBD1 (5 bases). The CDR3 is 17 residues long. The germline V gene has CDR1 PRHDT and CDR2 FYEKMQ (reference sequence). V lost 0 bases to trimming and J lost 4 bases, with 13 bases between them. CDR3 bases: TGTGCCAGCAGCTTAGGCACCGGACACTCCGGGGCCAACGTCCTGACTTTC. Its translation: CASSLGTGHSGANVLTF.

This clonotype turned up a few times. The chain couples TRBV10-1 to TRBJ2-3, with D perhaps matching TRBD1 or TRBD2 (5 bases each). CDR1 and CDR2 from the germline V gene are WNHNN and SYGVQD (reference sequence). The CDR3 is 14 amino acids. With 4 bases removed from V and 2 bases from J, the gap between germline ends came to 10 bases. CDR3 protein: CASSGGKPTDTQYF. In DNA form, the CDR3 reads TGCGCCAGCAGTGGGGGGAAACCCACAGATACGCAGTATTTT.

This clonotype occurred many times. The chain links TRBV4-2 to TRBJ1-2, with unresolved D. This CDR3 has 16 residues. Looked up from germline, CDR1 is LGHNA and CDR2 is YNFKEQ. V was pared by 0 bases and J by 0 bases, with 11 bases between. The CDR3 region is CASSQDENRANYGYTF. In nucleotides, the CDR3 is TGTGCCAGCAGCCAAGATGAAAACAGAGCTAACTATGGCTACACCTTC.

CDR3 region: CSVEGLAGIYNEQFF. The CDR3 DNA is TGCAGCGTTGAGGGACTAGCGGGAATTTACAATGAGCAGTTCTTC. This chain joins TRBV29-1 and TRBJ2-1, with 13 bases matching TRBD2. The junction had 3 bases not matched to a gene; V was cut back by 3 bases and J by 4 bases. Germline-derived CDR1 and CDR2 are SQVTM and ANQGSEA. The CDR3 is 15 residues long.